This TCR beta chain was observed in a study of cytomegalovirus exposure and HLA in healthy donors. Study summary: The roughly 130 validation repertoires were reported in a later analysis to have been generated on the same platform as the approximately 700 first-cohort repertoires.

A single count supports this clone. Its antigen is unknown. The table came from immunoSEQ multiplex PCR; TCRdb's copy has only in-frame clones and leaves some out. The data contain about 360,000 clones, roughly 89% of them singletons. Points from the study as a whole: Reported results showed that the classifier diagnosed cytomegalovirus status with high specificity and sensitivity. Researchers counted roughly 160 TCR beta chains as cytomegalovirus-associated.

V lost 4 bases, J lost 3 bases, and 10 bases lay in between. Looked up from germline, CDR1 is SGHRS and CDR2 is YFSETQ. The CDR3 runs 13 residues. This TCR was recovered from a woman between 18 and 30 years old in good health and CMV-seronegative. The chain carries TRBV5-1 and TRBJ2-5; perhaps TRBD1 as D (5 bases). The sequenced material came from PBMCs. The CDR3 loop is CASSDVGEETQYF. The CDR3 nucleotides read TGCGCCAGCAGCGACGTAGGGGAAGAGACCCAGTACTTC.